Following are 27 T cell receptor beta chains from one sample sequenced in a study of CD8+ T cells in alopecia areata. CD4+ cells from a handful of patients underwent sorting into CD25+CD127- cells. RNA extraction was followed by reverse transcription into cDNA, which acted as the sequencing template. Generated by immunoSEQ multiplex PCR, the TCRdb table keeps only in-frame clones and is missing some. The sample contains some 20,000 clones, roughly 60% of which appear only once. Sequencing was carried out using CD4+ Tregs sorted from blood. The receptors were gathered from a human donor with alopecia areata.

The chain is built from TRBV7-9 and TRBJ2-3; TRBD2 matches at 14 bases. The CDR3 runs to 17 residues. Germline CDR1 reads SEHNR; CDR2 reads FQNEAQ (reference sequence). V lost 5 bases and J lost 0; bases outside the gene matches: 4. The CDR3 region has the DNA TGTGCCAGCAGCCGGTGGACTAGCGGGGGGAGCACAGATACGCAGTATTTT. It encodes CASSRWTSGGSTDTQYF.

This clone was seen only a few times. The chain couples TRBV6-6 to TRBJ1-1; no clear D. Germline V gene lookup returns CDR1 MNHNY and CDR2 SVGAGI (reference sequence). Trimming took off 0 bases at V and 8 bases at J, with 7 bases between the two ends. The CDR3 sequence is 12 residues long. The CDR3 DNA is TGTGCCAGCAGTTACTCGTCAGGAGAAGCTTTCTTT. Translating it yields CASSYSSGEAFF.

This clone has only one observation. J is TRBJ2-7 and V is TRBV7-9, with 9 bases lining up with TRBD2. The V segment lost 5 bases and the J segment 2 bases; nucleotides outside the gene matches: 4. The CDR3 totals 14 residues. Germline-derived CDR1 and CDR2 are SEHNR and FQNEAQ (reference sequence). CDR3 in DNA: TGTGCCAGCAGCCATAGCGGGGGAACCTACGAGCAGTACTTC. It codes for CASSHSGGTYEQYF.

This clone appeared a few times. The gene calls are TRBV5-1 and TRBJ1-4, with a possible D match to TRBD1 (5 bases). This CDR3 is built from 15 residues. Germline CDR1 SGHRS, CDR2 YFSETQ. The V end lost 6 bases, the J end lost 8 bases, and 20 bases lay between the germline ends. CDR3 sequence (DNA): TGCGCCAGCAAGGGTGTCGGGACTGCGGGCGAAAAACTGTTTTTT. Encoded protein: CASKGVGTAGEKLFF.

This clone was counted between two and nine times. The genes are TRBV7-2 and TRBJ1-1; a possible D gene is TRBD1 (5 bases). The CDR3 has 13 amino acids. Germline V gene data show CDR1 as SGHTA and CDR2 as FQGNSA. V lost 5 bases to trimming and J lost 3 bases, with 10 bases between them. The DNA of the CDR3 is TGTGCCAGCAGCATCCGACAGCACACTGAAGCTTTCTTT. Amino acids: CASSIRQHTEAFF.

The rearrangement uses TRBV28 and TRBJ2-4; TRBD1 matches at 9 bases. This CDR3 comprises 17 residues. The V gene's germline CDR1 is MDHEN and CDR2 SYDVKM. V lost 4 bases and J lost 0; bases outside the gene matches: 7. The CDR3 region has the DNA TGTGCCAGCAGTTCAACCGGGACAGGGCTAGCCAAAAACATTCAGTACTTC. Protein: CASSSTGTGLAKNIQYF.

This chain connects TRBV5-5 to TRBJ2-4; 9 bases map to TRBD1. Germline trimming cut 4 bases from V and 4 bases from J; bases unmatched to any gene: 9. From germline, CDR1 is SGHKS and CDR2 YYEKEE (reference sequence). The length of the CDR3 is 16 residues. The CDR3 DNA reads as TGTGCCAGCAGCCTGGCATGGGACAGGGATAAAAACATTCAGTACTTC. Protein: CASSLAWDRDKNIQYF.

This clone was counted only a few times. CDR3 residues: CASSLGQNYGYTF. The CDR3 bases are TGCGCCAGCAGCTTGGGGCAGAACTATGGCTACACCTTC. The chain recombines TRBV5-1 with TRBJ1-2; D gene ambiguous. CDR1 SGHRS and CDR2 YFSETQ come from the germline V gene. Trimming left V 0 bases short and J 2 bases short, with 5 bases between. The CDR3 sequence is 13 residues long. The full variable domain, completed using reference TRBV5-1 and TRBJ1-2, is KAGVTQTPRYLIKTRGQQVTLSCSPISGHRSVSWYQQTPGQGLQFLFEYFSETQRNKGNFPGRFSGRQFSNSRSEMNVSTLELGDSALYLCASSLGQNYGYTFGSGTRLTVV.

The chain uses TRBV6-1 and TRBJ2-7, with 7 bases identical to TRBD1. Germline CDR1 MNHNS, CDR2 SASEGT. V lost 4 bases to trimming and J lost 5 bases; unmatched junction nucleotides: 5. The CDR3 has 13 amino acids. CDR3 sequence: CASSAQGFDEQYF. DNA for the CDR3: TGTGCCAGCAGTGCACAGGGGTTCGACGAGCAGTACTTC.

This sequence joins TRBV28 and TRBJ2-2, with 7 bases identical to TRBD2. Germline trimming cut 3 bases from V and 7 bases from J; bases unmatched to any gene: 5. Germline-derived CDR1 and CDR2 are MDHEN and SYDVKM. The CDR3 extends over 14 amino acids. CDR3 sequence reads: CASSFAGAVGELFF. As DNA, the CDR3 is TGTGCCAGCAGTTTTGCGGGAGCGGTCGGGGAGCTGTTTTTT.

In this sample, this clone turned up a few times. The chain uses TRBV5-1 and TRBJ2-3; 8 nucleotides align to TRBD2. The ends lost 6 bases at V and 2 bases at J; junction bases unmatched: 8. CDR1 SGHRS and CDR2 YFSETQ come from the germline V gene. The CDR3 runs 15 residues. The CDR3 nucleotides are TGCGCCAGCACCGGGGGGGGCAGGCCCACAGATACGCAGTATTTT. It yields the protein CASTGGGRPTDTQYF.

V is TRBV10-3 and J is TRBJ1-2, with unresolved D. Germline V gene lookup returns CDR1 ENHRY and CDR2 SYGVKD. This CDR3 has 12 residues. V was pared by 8 bases and J by 2 bases, with 9 bases between. The CDR3 DNA is TGTGCCATCCTGACCCTCAACTATGGCTACACCTTC. Translation gives CAILTLNYGYTF.

This rearrangement joins TRBV29-1 to TRBJ2-7, with 8 bases matching TRBD1. The CDR3 length is 12 residues. Germline CDR1 reads SQVTM; CDR2 reads ANQGSEA. After removal of 5 bases from V and 5 bases from J, the junction contained 5 bases not matched to a gene. Here the CDR3 DNA reads TGCAGCGTTAGAACAGGGGGTCACGAGCAGTACTTC. Protein: CSVRTGGHEQYF.

This chain uses TRBV5-1 with TRBJ2-3; D may match TRBD1 or TRBD2 (5 bases each). V was shortened by 3 bases and J by 3 bases, with 11 bases between the two germline ends. There are 14 residues in the CDR3. Germline lookup yields CDR1 SGHRS and CDR2 YFSETQ. CDR3 DNA sequence: TGCGCCAGCAGCTGGGACGCCCCGACAGATACGCAGTATTTT. It encodes CASSWDAPTDTQYF.

The chain is built from TRBV29-1 and TRBJ2-7; 14 nucleotides agree with TRBD2. Per germline, CDR1 SQVTM and CDR2 ANQGSEA. The CDR3 is 13 residues long. With V trimmed by 5 bases and J by 4 bases, 1 base remained unmatched. The CDR3 sequence is CSVRLAGGYEQYF. In DNA, the CDR3 is TGCAGCGTTCGACTAGCGGGGGGGTACGAGCAGTACTTC.

The chain uses TRBV6-6 and TRBJ2-1; D remains unclear. Trimming shortened V by 8 bases and J by 5 bases, and 7 bases separated the two germline ends. Germline CDR1 MNHNY, CDR2 SVGAGI (reference sequence). This CDR3 has 11 residues. DNA of the CDR3: TGTGCCAGCGCACAACACAATGAGCAGTTCTTC. Its translation is CASAQHNEQFF.

In its sample, this clone was seen once. The chain recombines TRBV30 with TRBJ2-7; TRBD2 agrees at 8 bases. Trimming took 1 base from V and 5 from J; bases not matched to a gene: 7. Germline CDR1 and CDR2: GTSNPN and SVGIG (reference sequence). The CDR3 is made up of 14 amino acids. CDR3 in DNA: TGTGCCTGGAGTGCATTCTTCGGGGGGGACGAGCAGTACTTC. Its protein is CAWSAFFGGDEQYF.

About this clone: Other nucleotide sequences from this sample produce the same CDR3. The chain uses TRBV6-6 and TRBJ2-2; tentatively, D is TRBD2 (6 bases). Germline CDR1 MNHNY, CDR2 SVGAGI (reference sequence). V lost 8 bases to trimming and J lost 6 bases, with 13 bases between them. The CDR3 sequence is 13 residues long. The CDR3 bases are TGTGCCAGCGCCGCGGAGGGTCCCGGGGAGCTGTTTTTT. It translates to CASAAEGPGELFF.

The gene calls are TRBV10-1 and TRBJ1-1; perhaps TRBD1 as D (5 bases). This CDR3 is 13 amino acids long. The germline V gene encodes CDR1 WNHNN and CDR2 SYGVQD (reference sequence). Trimming took 2 bases from V and 8 from J, leaving 12 bases between them. CDR3 region: CASSEGTPREAFF. The CDR3 nucleotides are TGCGCCAGCAGTGAGGGGACCCCTAGGGAAGCTTTCTTT.

The chain uses TRBV5-5 and TRBJ1-6; D is possibly TRBD1 (6 bases). This CDR3 region has 16 residues. The germline V gene encodes CDR1 SGHKS and CDR2 YYEKEE (reference sequence). The V end lost 4 bases, the J end lost 10 bases, and 21 bases lay between the germline ends. The CDR3 DNA sequence: TGTGCCAGCAGCCCGCTACAGGGTAGGATCACATCACCCCTCCACTTT. Translated, it gives CASSPLQGRITSPLHF. The full variable domain, completed using reference TRBV5-5 and TRBJ1-6, is DAGVTQSPTHLIKTRGQQVTLRCSPISGHKSVSWYQQVLGQGPQFIFQYYEKEERGRGNFPDRFSARQFPNYSSELNVNALLLGDSALYLCASSPLQGRITSPLHFGNGTRLTVT.

The chain joins TRBV7-8 to TRBJ1-1; a weak D match, TRBD1 (5 bases). V gave up 0 bases and J gave up 0 bases, with 11 bases separating them. This CDR3 region has 16 residues. The V gene's germline CDR1 is SGHVS and CDR2 FQNEAQ. CDR3: CASSLARGMMNTEAFF. The CDR3 DNA sequence: TGTGCCAGCAGCTTAGCGAGGGGAATGATGAACACTGAAGCTTTCTTT.

The chain combines TRBV18 with TRBJ2-7; D is unresolved. V gave up 5 bases and J gave up 2 bases, with 19 bases separating them. The CDR3 runs 16 residues. Germline V gene data show CDR1 as KGHSH and CDR2 as LQKENI. The CDR3 DNA follows: TGTGCCAGCTCATCCTTAGGTAATATTACCGCCTACGAGCAGTACTTC. Its translation: CASSSLGNITAYEQYF.

The chain recombines TRBV2 with TRBJ1-1, with a possible D match to TRBD1 (5 bases). The CDR3 covers 15 residues. Per the germline V gene, CDR1 is SNHLY and CDR2 is FYNNEI. Trimming took off 4 bases at V and 1 base at J, with 13 bases between the two ends. The DNA of the CDR3 is TGTGCCAGCAGTGTGGGGCTTTCCCGGAACACTGAAGCTTTCTTT. Translation gives CASSVGLSRNTEAFF.

V gene TRBV29-1 combines with J gene TRBJ2-4; 14 positions agree with TRBD2. J gave up 7 bases and V 6 bases, and 8 bases lay outside the gene matches. This CDR3 is built from 15 residues. Germline V CDR1 and CDR2: SQVTM, ANQGSEA. CDR3 DNA: TGCAGCGTGACCGGGACTAGCGGGAGAGGGAACATTCAGTACTTC. Translated: CSVTGTSGRGNIQYF.

The chain carries TRBV19 and TRBJ1-5; TRBD1 is a possible D gene (6 bases). CDR3 length: 17 amino acids. Between the trimmed V and J ends, which lost 3 bases and 2 bases, there was a span of 17 bases. Germline V gene lookup returns CDR1 LNHDA and CDR2 SQIVND (reference sequence). This CDR3 reads CASSISPAGAGNQPQHF. In DNA, the CDR3 is TGTGCCAGTAGTATTTCACCCGCGGGGGCGGGCAATCAGCCCCAGCATTTT.

In this sample, this clone turned up a few times. J is TRBJ2-6 and V is TRBV6-1; D remains ambiguous. CDR1 MNHNS and CDR2 SASEGT come from the germline V gene. V shed 6 bases and J shed 0 bases, with 6 bases lying between them. The CDR3 has 14 residues. The CDR3 here is CASRALSGANVLTF. The DNA of the CDR3 is TGTGCCAGCAGGGCTCTCTCTGGGGCCAACGTCCTGACTTTC.

The V gene is TRBV2, the J gene TRBJ1-2; possible D gene TRBD1, 6 bases. The CDR3 runs to 14 residues. The V and J ends lost 6 bases and 5 bases respectively, with 16 bases between them. CDR1 and CDR2 (germline): SNHLY, FYNNEI. The chain's CDR3 is CASSRDIVRYGYTF. CDR3 DNA sequence: TGTGCCAGCAGCCGGGACATAGTACGATATGGCTACACCTTC.